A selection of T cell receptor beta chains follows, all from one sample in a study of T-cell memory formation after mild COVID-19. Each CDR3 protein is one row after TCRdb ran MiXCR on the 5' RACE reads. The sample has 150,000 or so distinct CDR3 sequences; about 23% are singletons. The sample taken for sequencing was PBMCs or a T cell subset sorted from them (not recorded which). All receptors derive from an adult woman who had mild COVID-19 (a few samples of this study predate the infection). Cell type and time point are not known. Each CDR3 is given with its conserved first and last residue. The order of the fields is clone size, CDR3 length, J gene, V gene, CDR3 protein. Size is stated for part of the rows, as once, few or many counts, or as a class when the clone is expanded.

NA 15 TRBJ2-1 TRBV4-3 CASSQGTGVYNEQFF
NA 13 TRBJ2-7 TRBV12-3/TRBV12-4 CASSSTGSYEQYF
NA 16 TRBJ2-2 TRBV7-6 CASRLGTSGRGGELFF
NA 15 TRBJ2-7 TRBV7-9 CASSSQGSPLYEQYF
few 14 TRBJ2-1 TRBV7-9 CASSARQGYNEQFF
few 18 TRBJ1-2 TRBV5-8 CASSSKIYDRPRYYGYTF
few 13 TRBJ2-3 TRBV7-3 CASSYGPPDTQYF
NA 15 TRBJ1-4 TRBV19 CASSLLPAIGEKLFF
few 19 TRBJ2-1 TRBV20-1 CSARAFGHLALSSYNEQFF
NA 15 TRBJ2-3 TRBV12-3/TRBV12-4 CASSPQGRSTDTQYF
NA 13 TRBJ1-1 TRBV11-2 CASSLDQGVEAFF
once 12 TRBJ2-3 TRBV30 CAWEAGSDTQYF
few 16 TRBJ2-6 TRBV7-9 CASSSDRVSGANVLTF
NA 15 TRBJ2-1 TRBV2 CASSEEESAYNEQFF
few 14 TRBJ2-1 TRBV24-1 CATSEIGEVNEQFF
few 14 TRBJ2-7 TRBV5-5 CASSFIAGDYEQYF
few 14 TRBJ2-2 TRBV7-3 CATKTGADTGELFF
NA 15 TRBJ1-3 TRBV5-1 CASSGWDSSGNTIYF
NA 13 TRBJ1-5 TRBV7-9 CASGGQGNQPQHF
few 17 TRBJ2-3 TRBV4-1 CASSPPPGLAATDTQYF
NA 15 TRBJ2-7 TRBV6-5 CASSYANSGHNEQYF
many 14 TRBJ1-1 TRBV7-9 CASSLVSGTIEAFF
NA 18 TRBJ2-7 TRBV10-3 CAISESEGTSGRTGEQYF
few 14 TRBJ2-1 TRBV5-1 CASSLDSDYNEQFF
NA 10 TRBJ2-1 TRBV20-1 CSGLYNEQFF
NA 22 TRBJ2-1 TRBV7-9 CASSPTLPGTGKVLGSYNEQFF
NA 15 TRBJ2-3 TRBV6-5 CASSYLESGADTQYF
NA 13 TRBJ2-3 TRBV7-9 CASSLDSTDTQYF
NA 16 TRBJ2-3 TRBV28 CASSGAIGGATDTQYF
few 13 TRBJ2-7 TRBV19 CASSITVSGEQYF
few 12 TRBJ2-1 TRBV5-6 CASSRDRNEQFF
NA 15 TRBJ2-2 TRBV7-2 CASSYPGAASGELFF
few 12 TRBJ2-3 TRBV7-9 CASSLYTDTQYF
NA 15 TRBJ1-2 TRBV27 CASSPTTTGLGGYTF
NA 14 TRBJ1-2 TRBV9 CASSGQVSTPGYTF
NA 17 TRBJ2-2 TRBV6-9 CASIDPFGGQTAGEMFF
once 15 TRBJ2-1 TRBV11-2 CASSPPPSGINEQFF
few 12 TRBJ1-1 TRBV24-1 CATSDRNTEAFF
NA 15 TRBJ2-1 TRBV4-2 CASSQDTSPYNEQFF
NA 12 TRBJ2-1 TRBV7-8 CASSEGTPEQFF
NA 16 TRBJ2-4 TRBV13 CASSASTIGIKNIQYF
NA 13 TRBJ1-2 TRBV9 CASSGSTGFGYTF
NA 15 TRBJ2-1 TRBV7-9 CASSLVQGAYNEQFF
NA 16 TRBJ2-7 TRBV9 CASSAPGGDNLYEQYF
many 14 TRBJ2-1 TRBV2 CASGAGSGYNEQFF
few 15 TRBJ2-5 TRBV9 CASSPSGTAWETQYF
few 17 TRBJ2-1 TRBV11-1 CASSRGLAGSPYNEQFF
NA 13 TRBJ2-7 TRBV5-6 CASSFGQLGEQYF
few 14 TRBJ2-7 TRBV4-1 CASSQDRALYEQYF
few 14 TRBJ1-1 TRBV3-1 CASSQGWGGTEAFF
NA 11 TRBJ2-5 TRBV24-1 CATSDSGTRYF
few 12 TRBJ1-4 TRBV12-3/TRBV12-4 CASSLVGEKLFF
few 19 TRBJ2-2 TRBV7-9 CASSFSMASGGTYTGELFF
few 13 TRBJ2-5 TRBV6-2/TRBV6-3 CASRRDTEETQYF